The present TCR beta chain was sequenced within a study of OX40 agonist ivuxolimab in advanced cancers. Individuals having autoimmune disease history or systemic immunosuppression were not enrolled. This clone is labeled as medium-sized. What it binds is unknown. Study-wide findings and caveats: Average numbers of expanded clones were greater in CD8+ T cells than in CD4+.

Produced via immunoSEQ multiplex PCR; TCRdb's table is partial and in-frame only. The sample lists roughly 60,000 clones, around 83% occurring once. The origin of this receptor is an adult with an advanced solid tumor such as melanoma, head and neck, liver or kidney cancer. This specimen consisted of CD4+ or CD8+ T cells sorted from blood, obtained in a trial of the OX40 agonist ivuxolimab.

For the CDR3, the DNA is TGCGCCAGCAATCCAGGGGGCTCAGGAGATGGCTACACCTTC. This codes for CASNPGGSGDGYTF. This sequence joins TRBV5-1 and TRBJ1-2; the match to TRBD1 covers 8 bases. The CDR3 is 14 amino acids. The junction had 10 bases not matched to a gene; V was cut back by 6 bases and J by 6 bases. CDR1 is SGHRS, CDR2 YFSETQ, per germline.